Listed below are T cell receptor beta chains from one sample, sequenced in a study of shared clonotypes between healthy human individuals. Sequenced by immunoSEQ multiplex PCR; TCRdb stores in-frame clones only, minus some. The sample has about half a million clones; 78% are singletons. Sequencing was done on a sample of PBMCs. Receptor source: a woman aged 35 to 49 in good health. Some clones in this sample may be carry-over from other donors' samples. CDR3s include the opening cysteine and the closing phenylalanine or tryptophan. A D gene is named only where the DNA matches it firmly. The size field is filled for only some rows; it gives once, few, many or a size class.

>TRBV6-6|.|.|TRBJ2-1|14
CASTRGSNYNEQFF
TGTGCCAGCACCCGGGGGTCGAACTACAATGAGCAGTTCTTC
>TRBV5-4|.|.|TRBJ2-5|13
CASSVIERGTQYF
TGTGCCAGCAGCGTGATCGAAAGGGGGACCCAGTACTTC
>TRBV2|many|.|TRBJ1-1|13
CASSEVLGLEAFF
TGTGCCAGCAGTGAAGTGTTAGGGCTTGAAGCTTTCTTT
>TRBV5-1|.|TRBD1|TRBJ2-2|15
CASSWTGVDTGELFF
TGCGCCAGCAGCTGGACAGGGGTGGACACCGGGGAGCTGTTTTTT
>TRBV19|few|.|TRBJ1-5|13
CASSVQGAQPQHF
TGTGCCAGTAGTGTTCAGGGAGCACAGCCCCAGCATTTT
>TRBV14|.|TRBD1|TRBJ1-2|15
CASNDPGQGDYGYTF
TGTGCCAGCAATGACCCGGGACAGGGAGACTATGGCTACACCTTC
>TRBV7-3|.|TRBD1|TRBJ2-2|14
CASSWDRASGELFF
TGTGCCAGCAGCTGGGACAGGGCCTCCGGGGAGCTGTTTTTT
>TRBV7-9|.|.|TRBJ1-3|15
CASSTNRAASDTIYF
TGTGCCAGCAGCACTAATAGGGCAGCCTCAGACACCATATATTTT
>TRBV4-3|.|.|TRBJ1-1|13
CASSQETGDEAFF
TGCGCCAGCAGCCAAGAAACCGGAGATGAAGCTTTCTTT
>TRBV19|.|TRBD1|TRBJ1-4|18
CASSIRWTGGSTNEKLFF
TGTGCCAGTAGTATTCGGTGGACAGGGGGATCAACTAATGAAAAACTGTTTTTT
>TRBV19|.|.|TRBJ2-3|12
CASRLGADTQYF
TGTGCCAGTAGGCTCGGTGCGGATACGCAGTATTTT
>TRBV18|.|TRBD1|TRBJ2-7|14
CASSPNGQGYEQYF
TGTGCCAGCTCACCCAACGGACAGGGCTACGAGCAGTACTTC
>TRBV18|.|.|TRBJ2-6|17
CASSPISPTPGANVLTF
TGTGCCAGCTCACCAATTTCCCCTACCCCCGGGGCCAACGTCCTGACTTTC
>TRBV28|.|.|TRBJ2-3|17
CASRTPGRSIGTDTQYF
TGTGCCAGCAGGACACCGGGACGCTCGATCGGCACAGATACGCAGTATTTT
>TRBV7-9|.|.|TRBJ1-5|13
CASSRGAGQPQHF
TGTGCCAGCAGCCGAGGGGCGGGTCAGCCCCAGCATTTT
>TRBV7-8|.|TRBD2|TRBJ2-7|17
CASSLNWGGRLPYEQYF
TGTGCCAGCAGCTTAAATTGGGGGGGGAGGCTCCCCTACGAGCAGTACTTC
>TRBV5-1|.|.|TRBJ2-7|17
CASSSPHGYRGSYEQYF
TGCGCCAGCAGCTCACCTCATGGGTATAGGGGGTCCTACGAGCAGTACTTC
>TRBV19|.|.|TRBJ1-1|14
CASSIMGGAGEAFF
TGTGCCAGTAGTATAATGGGGGGAGCGGGTGAAGCTTTCTTT
>TRBV28|once|.|TRBJ2-5|15
CASSPHGEAGETQYF
TGTGCCAGCAGTCCTCACGGGGAGGCGGGAGAGACCCAGTACTTC
>TRBV6-5|.|TRBD2|TRBJ2-7|14
CASSYPGGGNEQYF
TGTGCCAGCAGTTACCCCGGGGGGGGGAACGAGCAGTACTTC
>TRBV5-5|many|TRBD2|TRBJ2-5|18
CASSLDLRRAAGQETQYF
TGTGCCAGCAGCTTGGACCTAAGGAGGGCAGCGGGGCAAGAGACCCAGTACTTC
>TRBV2|.|.|TRBJ2-1|16
CASSEAQYFSYNEQFF
TGTGCCAGCAGTGAGGCACAGTATTTCTCCTACAATGAGCAGTTCTTC
>TRBV19|.|.|TRBJ1-6|15
CASSWTGTDNSPLHF
TGTGCCAGTAGTTGGACCGGGACCGATAATTCACCCCTCCACTTT
>TRBV7-9|.|TRBD2|TRBJ2-3|13
CASGTREADTQYF
TGTGCCAGCGGGACTAGGGAGGCAGATACGCAGTATTTT
>TRBV6-4|.|TRBD2|TRBJ2-3|16
CASSVELAGGTDTQYF
TGTGCCAGCAGTGTGGAACTAGCGGGTGGCACAGATACGCAGTATTTT
>TRBV5-4|.|.|TRBJ1-2|15
CASSRWGAGERGYTF
TGTGCCAGCAGCCGGTGGGGCGCAGGAGAGAGGGGCTACACCTTC
>TRBV12-5|.|TRBD1|TRBJ2-1|13
CASGWDRGGEQFF
TGTGCTAGTGGTTGGGACAGGGGCGGCGAGCAGTTCTTC
>TRBV5-6|.|.|TRBJ2-7|13
CASSTGTGYEQYF
TGTGCCAGCAGCACGGGAACTGGCTACGAGCAGTACTTC
>TRBV27|.|.|TRBJ2-7|17
CASSPPRGLGASYEQYF
TGTGCCAGCAGTCCACCCCGGGGCCTGGGAGCGTCCTACGAGCAGTACTTC
>TRBV7-2|.|TRBD1|TRBJ2-7|14
CASSLVGDRAEQYF
TGTGCCAGCAGCTTAGTGGGGGACAGGGCCGAGCAGTACTTC
>TRBV25-1|.|.|TRBJ2-7|13
CASGPVGTYEQYF
TGTGCCAGCGGACCGGTTGGGACCTACGAGCAGTACTTC
>TRBV27|.|.|TRBJ2-3|15
CASSPPLIATDTQYF
TGTGCCAGCAGTCCCCCCTTGATAGCGACAGATACGCAGTATTTT
>TRBV14|.|.|TRBJ1-1|13
CASSQERITEAFF
TGTGCCAGCAGCCAAGAAAGGATCACTGAAGCTTTCTTT
>TRBV6-1|once|.|TRBJ2-7|15
CALTLGGAGGHEQYF
TGTGCCCTGACCCTCGGGGGGGCAGGGGGCCACGAGCAGTACTTC
>TRBV10-2|once|.|TRBJ2-7|14
CASSASRSEGEQYF
TGCGCCAGCAGTGCCTCTCGGAGCGAGGGCGAGCAGTACTTC
>TRBV2|.|TRBD1|TRBJ1-2|14
CASSAGGRAYGYTF
TGTGCCAGCAGCGCAGGGGGGAGGGCCTATGGCTACACCTTC
>TRBV6-5|.|.|TRBJ1-4|16
CASSSVQGGLNEKLFF
TGTGCCAGCAGTTCCGTACAGGGAGGTCTTAATGAAAAACTGTTTTTT
>TRBV30|.|TRBD1|TRBJ1-4|15
CAWSGWQGGNEKLFF
TGTGCCTGGAGTGGATGGCAGGGGGGTAATGAAAAACTGTTTTTT
>TRBV28|.|TRBD1|TRBJ1-1|14
CASSEGTGVKIAFF
TGTGCCAGCAGTGAAGGGACAGGGGTTAAAATAGCTTTCTTT
>TRBV5-1|.|TRBD1|TRBJ1-2|14
CASSRDSSNYGYTF
TGCGCCAGCAGCCGGGACAGCTCTAACTATGGCTACACCTTC
>TRBV25-1|.|TRBD1|TRBJ1-4|14
CASSAHRGPEKLFF
TGTGCCAGCAGTGCCCACAGGGGGCCTGAAAAACTGTTTTTT
>TRBV7-2|.|.|TRBJ2-7|15
CASSLDGTHKYEQYF
TGTGCCAGCAGCTTAGACGGGACTCATAAATACGAGCAGTACTTC
>TRBV19|.|TRBD2|TRBJ2-5|14
CASTSSGTRETQYF
TGTGCCAGTACATCTAGCGGGACCAGAGAGACCCAGTACTTC
>TRBV7-9|.|TRBD2|TRBJ2-1|13
CAIPGTSEGEQFF
TGTGCCATCCCCGGGACTAGCGAGGGTGAGCAGTTCTTC
>TRBV5-6|.|TRBD2|TRBJ2-7|15
CASSKQLAGPYEQYF
TGTGCCAGCAGTAAGCAGCTAGCGGGACCCTACGAGCAGTACTTC
>TRBV11-2|.|TRBD2|TRBJ2-1|14
CASSAGLAITLQFF
TGTGCCAGCAGCGCTGGACTAGCCATAACCTTACAGTTCTTC
>TRBV27|.|.|TRBJ1-4|15
CASSLRRGTNEKLFF
TGTGCCAGCAGTTTAAGGAGGGGAACTAATGAAAAACTGTTTTTT
>TRBV5-1|.|.|TRBJ1-1|15
CASSTRTELNTEAFF
TGCGCCAGCAGCACCCGGACGGAGCTGAACACTGAAGCTTTCTTT
>TRBV7-2|few|TRBD1|TRBJ1-1|15
CASSQRTGVNTEAFF
TGTGCCAGCAGCCAGAGGACAGGTGTGAACACTGAAGCTTTCTTT
>TRBV10-1|.|TRBD1|TRBJ2-1|15
CASSEWGQGPDEQFF
TGCGCCAGCAGTGAGTGGGGACAGGGTCCAGATGAGCAGTTCTTC